This passage covers 2 T cell receptor beta chains from one sample sequenced in a study of T cell responses to AZD1222 COVID-19 vaccine. The method was immunoSEQ multiplex PCR; TCRdb's version includes in-frame clones alone and lacks a portion of them. Among 140,000 to 150,000 clones, 75% to 95% were seen once, and the ten largest hold about 1.5%. This specimen consisted of peripheral blood, obtained on day 0 of AZD1222 vaccination. The receptors derive from an adult in good health.

This clone appeared a single time. The gene calls are TRBV12-3 or TRBV12-4 and TRBJ2-5; 8 nucleotides align to TRBD2. The V and J ends lost 7 bases and 5 bases, in that order; junction bases with no gene match: 6. CDR3 length: 13 residues. The CDR3 sequence is CASKTSGLETQYF. As DNA, the CDR3 is TGTGCCAGCAAAACTAGCGGTTTGGAGACCCAGTACTTC.

The chain is built from TRBV12-3 or TRBV12-4 and TRBJ1-2; D remains ambiguous. Deletions cut 6 bases from V and 8 bases from J, with 16 bases between. This CDR3 is built from 13 residues. CDR3 coding DNA: TGTGCCAGCAGGGCCACAGCGGAGGGAGGCTACACCTTC. Its protein is CASRATAEGGYTF.